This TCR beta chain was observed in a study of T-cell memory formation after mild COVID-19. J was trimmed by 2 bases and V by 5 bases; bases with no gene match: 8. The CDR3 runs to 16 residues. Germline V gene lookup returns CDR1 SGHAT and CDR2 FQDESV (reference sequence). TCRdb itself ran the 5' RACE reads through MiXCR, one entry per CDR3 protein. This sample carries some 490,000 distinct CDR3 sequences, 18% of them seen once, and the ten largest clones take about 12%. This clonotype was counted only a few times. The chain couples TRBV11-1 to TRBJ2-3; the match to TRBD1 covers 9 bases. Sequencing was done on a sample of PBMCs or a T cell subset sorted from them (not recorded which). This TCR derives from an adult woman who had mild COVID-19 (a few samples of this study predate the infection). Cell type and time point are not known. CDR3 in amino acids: CASSKRTGVITDTQYF. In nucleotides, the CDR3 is TGTGCCAGCAGCAAGCGGACAGGGGTTATCACAGATACGCAGTATTTT.